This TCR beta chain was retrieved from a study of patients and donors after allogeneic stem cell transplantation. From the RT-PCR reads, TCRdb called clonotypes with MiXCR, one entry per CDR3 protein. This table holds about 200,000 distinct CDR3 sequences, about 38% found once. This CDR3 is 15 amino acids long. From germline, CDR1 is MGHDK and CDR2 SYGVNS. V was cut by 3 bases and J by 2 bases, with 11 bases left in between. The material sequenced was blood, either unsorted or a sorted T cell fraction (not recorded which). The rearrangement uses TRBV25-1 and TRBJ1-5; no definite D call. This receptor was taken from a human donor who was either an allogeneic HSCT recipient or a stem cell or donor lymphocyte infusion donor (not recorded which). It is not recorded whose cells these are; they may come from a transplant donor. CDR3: CASSDSTIGNQPQHF. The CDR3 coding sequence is TGTGCCAGCAGTGACTCGACAATAGGCAATCAGCCCCAGCATTTT.